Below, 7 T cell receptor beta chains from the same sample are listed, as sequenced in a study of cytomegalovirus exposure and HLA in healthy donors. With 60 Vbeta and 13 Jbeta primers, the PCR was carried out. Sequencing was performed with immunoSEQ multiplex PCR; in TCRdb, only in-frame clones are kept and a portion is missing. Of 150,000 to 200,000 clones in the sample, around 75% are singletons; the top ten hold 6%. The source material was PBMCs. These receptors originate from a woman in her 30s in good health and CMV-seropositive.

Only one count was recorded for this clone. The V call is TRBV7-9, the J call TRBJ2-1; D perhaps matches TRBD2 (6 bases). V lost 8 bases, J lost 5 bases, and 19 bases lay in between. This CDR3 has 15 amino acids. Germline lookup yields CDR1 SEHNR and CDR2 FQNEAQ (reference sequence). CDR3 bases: TGTGCCAGCTACAACGGGGGAGGTCCCCACAATGAGCAGTTCTTC. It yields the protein CASYNGGGPHNEQFF.

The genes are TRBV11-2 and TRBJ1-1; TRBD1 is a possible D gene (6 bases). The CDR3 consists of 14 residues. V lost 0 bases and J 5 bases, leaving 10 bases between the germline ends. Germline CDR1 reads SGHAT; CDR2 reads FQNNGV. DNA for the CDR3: TGTGCCAGCAGCTTAGAATGGGGGCGGACTGAAGCTTTCTTT. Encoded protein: CASSLEWGRTEAFF.

CDR3 residues: CASSYGQSYNEQFF. The CDR3 coding sequence is TGTGCCAGCAGTTACGGACAATCCTACAATGAGCAGTTCTTC. The V call is TRBV6-6, the J call TRBJ2-1, with TRBD1 as a possible D gene (5 bases). The V gene's germline CDR1 is MNHNY and CDR2 SVGAGI (reference sequence). The V and J ends lost 2 bases and 1 base respectively, with 6 bases between them. There are 14 residues in the CDR3.

Written as DNA, the CDR3 is TGTGCCAGCAGTTTTGGGGCTAGGGGGAGCTCCTACGAGCAGTACTTC. It codes for CASSFGARGSSYEQYF. The gene calls are TRBV28 and TRBJ2-7, with D maybe TRBD1 (6 bases). The V and J ends lost 3 bases and 0 bases respectively, with 15 bases between them. The CDR3 sequence is 16 residues long. Looked up from germline, CDR1 is MDHEN and CDR2 is SYDVKM.

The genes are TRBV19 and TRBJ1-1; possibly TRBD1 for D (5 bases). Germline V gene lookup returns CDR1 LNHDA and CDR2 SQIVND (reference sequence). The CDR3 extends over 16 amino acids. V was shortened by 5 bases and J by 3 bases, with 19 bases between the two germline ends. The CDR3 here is CASSFPIGGWDTEAFF. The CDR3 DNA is TGTGCCAGTAGTTTCCCCATCGGGGGTTGGGACACTGAAGCTTTCTTT.

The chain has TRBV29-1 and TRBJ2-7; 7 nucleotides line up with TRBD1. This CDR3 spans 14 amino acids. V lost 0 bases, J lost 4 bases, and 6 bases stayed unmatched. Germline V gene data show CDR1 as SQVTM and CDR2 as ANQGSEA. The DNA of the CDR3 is TGCAGCGTTGAAGATCGGGACAGTCGGTACGAGCAGTACTTC. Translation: CSVEDRDSRYEQYF.

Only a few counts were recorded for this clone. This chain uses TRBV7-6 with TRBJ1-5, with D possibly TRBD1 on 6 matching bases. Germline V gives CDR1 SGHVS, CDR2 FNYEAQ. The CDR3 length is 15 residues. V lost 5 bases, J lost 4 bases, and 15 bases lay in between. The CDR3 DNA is TGTGCCAGCAGCGAGGGACATTCGGCTAATCAGCCCCAGCATTTT. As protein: CASSEGHSANQPQHF. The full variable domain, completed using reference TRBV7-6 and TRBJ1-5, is GAGVSQSPRYKVTKRGQDVALRCDPISGHVSLYWYRQALGQGPEFLTYFNYEAQQDKSGLPNDRFSAERPEGSISTLTIQRTEQRDSAMYRCASSEGHSANQPQHFGDGTRLSIL.